This T cell receptor beta chain originates from a study of spatial heterogeneity in lung cancer. The sample's time point: sample taken at primary tumor resection. Frozen PBMC, nontumor lung or tumor provided whole RNA, which was sequenced unsorted. The CDR3 consists of 13 residues. Germline V gene data show CDR1 as SQVTM and CDR2 as ANQGSEA. Trimming took off 2 bases at V and 0 bases at J, with 6 bases between the two ends. TCRdb re-derived calls from the 5' RACE reads in MiXCR, one entry per CDR3 protein. This table has about 28,000 distinct CDR3 sequences, about 8.8% appearing once. The specimen was PBMCs, collected at surgery. The chain employs TRBV29-1 and TRBJ2-3; tentative D call: TRBD2 (5 bases). The source is a female donor with early-stage non-small cell lung cancer. This chain's CDR3 is CSVERGSTDTQYF. The CDR3 region has the DNA TGCAGCGTTGAACGCGGGAGCACAGATACGCAGTATTTT.